The 30 T cell receptor beta chains below were found in one sample sequenced in a study of blood T cells in healthy people across ages. A second PCR of 7 to 11 cycles used a sample-barcoded 5' primer and a J-beta primer mix. One entry per CDR3 protein results from TCRdb running MiXCR on the 5' RACE reads. In the table there are around 800,000 distinct CDR3 sequences, under 45% of which are singletons. The sequencing input was blood. These receptors were taken from a man aged 60 to 75 in good health.

This clonotype was observed a handful of times. This rearrangement joins TRBV5-1 to TRBJ2-3; D is unclear. The V gene's germline CDR1 is SGHRS and CDR2 YFSETQ. Trimming removed 0 bases at V and 2 bases at J, with 10 bases between. CDR3 length: 15 residues. CDR3 protein: CASSLAEFLTDTQYF. The DNA of the CDR3 is TGCGCCAGCAGCTTGGCAGAATTTCTCACAGATACGCAGTATTTT.

This rearrangement joins TRBV28 to TRBJ1-6; TRBD1 might be the D (6 bases). CDR3 size: 16 residues. The V end was cut by 6 bases, the J end by 4 bases, with 16 bases between. Germline lookup yields CDR1 MDHEN and CDR2 SYDVKM. The CDR3 nucleotides are TGTGCCAGCAGGCCCCCCGGGGGCCTTTATAATTCACCCCTCCACTTT. Translated: CASRPPGGLYNSPLHF.

The chain joins TRBV7-2 to TRBJ2-5, with D uncertain. Germline V gene sequence: CDR1 SGHTA, CDR2 FQGNSA. The CDR3 is 13 amino acids. V lost 1 base and J 11 bases, leaving 14 bases between the germline ends. In nucleotides, the CDR3 is TGTGCCAGCAGCTTAGTTTTGGGTACTGAGCAGTACTTC. Translated, it gives CASSLVLGTEQYF.

This chain joins TRBV7-8 and TRBJ1-5, with TRBD1 as a possible D gene (5 bases). V was trimmed by 5 bases and J by 0 bases, leaving 11 bases between them. The CDR3 extends over 15 amino acids. From germline, CDR1 is SGHVS and CDR2 FQNEAQ. The CDR3 coding sequence is TGTGCCAGCAGCATAGACAGCTATAGCAATCAGCCCCAGCATTTT. Encoded protein: CASSIDSYSNQPQHF.

This clonotype has only a few counts. The CDR3 coding sequence is TGTGCCAGCAGTCCACGGGCCCTGGGCGAAAAACTGTTTTTT. Its translation: CASSPRALGEKLFF. The chain carries TRBV6-5 and TRBJ1-4; D remains unclear. With 5 bases removed from V and 8 bases from J, the gap between germline ends came to 15 bases. The CDR3 runs to 14 residues. CDR1 is MNHEY, CDR2 SVGAGI, per germline.

The chain combines TRBV20-1 with TRBJ2-7, with D tentatively TRBD1 (5 bases). The CDR3 spans 15 residues. Germline V lookup: CDR1 DFQATT, CDR2 SNEGSKA (reference sequence). Trimming removed 6 bases from V and 2 bases from J, with 20 bases in between. The CDR3 DNA is TGCAGTGCACGTCACAGGAACCCGGACCCCTACGAGCAGTACTTC. Translation: CSARHRNPDPYEQYF.

This clonotype has just a few counts. The chain couples TRBV2 to TRBJ1-1; possibly TRBD1 for D (6 bases). CDR1 SNHLY and CDR2 FYNNEI come from the germline V gene. Between the trimmed V and J ends, which lost 7 bases and 10 bases, there was a span of 16 bases. This CDR3 contains 12 residues. In DNA form, the CDR3 reads TGTGCCAGCATCTCACAGGGTTGGGTAGCTTTCTTT. The encoded protein is CASISQGWVAFF.

The CDR3 DNA reads TGCAGTGCTAGAGATGGCCAGGGTTTGGGCAATCAGCCCCAGCATTTT. The encoded protein is CSARDGQGLGNQPQHF. The chain links TRBV20-1 to TRBJ1-5, with a weak D call TRBD1 (5 bases). V dropped 0 bases and J dropped 2 bases, with 14 bases sitting between them. The germline CDR1 and CDR2 sequences are DFQATT and SNEGSKA (reference sequence). CDR3 length: 16 residues.

The chain employs TRBV19 and TRBJ2-1; possibly TRBD1 for D (5 bases). CDR1 and CDR2 from the germline V gene are LNHDA and SQIVND (reference sequence). V lost 6 bases and J lost 4, with 16 bases in between. The CDR3 sequence is 15 residues long. Here the CDR3 reads CASSHTGTGYNEQFF. The CDR3 DNA is TGTGCCAGTAGCCACACCGGTACAGGTTACAATGAGCAGTTCTTC.

This clonotype showed up just once. The J gene is TRBJ2-3, the V gene TRBV6-2 or TRBV6-3; D gene uncertain. The CDR3 runs to 15 residues. Germline V CDR1 and CDR2: MNHEY, SVGEGT. V lost 2 bases and J lost 5, with 14 bases in between. Written as DNA, the CDR3 is TGTGCCAGCAGTTACGTAGGGTCCTCCGGAGATACGCAGTATTTT. Its protein product is CASSYVGSSGDTQYF.

This clonotype occurred a few times. J is TRBJ2-3 and V is TRBV5-1; the D gene is possibly TRBD2 (6 bases). CDR3 length equals 16 residues. Germline CDR1 reads SGHRS; CDR2 reads YFSETQ. V was clipped by 0 bases and J by 0 bases, with 11 bases between them. The CDR3 sequence: CASSLEGLASTDTQYF. The CDR3 DNA reads TGCGCCAGCAGCTTGGAAGGGCTAGCGAGCACAGATACGCAGTATTTT.

The chain couples TRBV5-4 to TRBJ1-2; 7 bases fit TRBD1. The CDR3 is made up of 14 amino acids. The ends lost 0 bases at V and 7 bases at J; junction bases unmatched: 6. Germline V gene sequence: CDR1 SGHNT, CDR2 YYREEE (reference sequence). In nucleotides, the CDR3 is TGTGCCAGCAGCTTGGTTGAGGGGGCGCGTGGCTACACCTTC. Its protein is CASSLVEGARGYTF. Using reference TRBV5-4 and TRBJ1-2 for the parts outside the CDR3, the full variable domain is ETGVTQSPTHLIKTRGQQVTLRCSSQSGHNTVSWYQQALGQGPQFIFQYYREEENGRGNFPPRFSGLQFPNYSSELNVNALELDDSALYLCASSLVEGARGYTFGSGTRLTVV.

The chain has TRBV4-1 and TRBJ2-1; D call uncertain. The germline CDR1 and CDR2 sequences are MGHRA and YSYEKL. The CDR3 has 16 amino acids. Trimming removed 4 bases at V and 0 bases at J, with 13 bases between. The CDR3 is CASSRRVSGSYNEQFF. CDR3 DNA: TGCGCCAGCAGCCGAAGGGTATCAGGCTCCTACAATGAGCAGTTCTTC.

This chain joins TRBV15 and TRBJ2-7, with D maybe TRBD2 (5 bases). The CDR3 covers 17 residues. V lost 0 bases to trimming and J lost 0 bases, with 15 bases between them. CDR1 is LNHNV, CDR2 YYDKDF, per germline (reference sequence). CDR3 nucleotide sequence: TGTGCCACCAGCAGAGATTCGGGCCATACTAGCTCCTACGAGCAGTACTTC. Translated, it gives CATSRDSGHTSSYEQYF.

The gene calls are TRBV7-2 and TRBJ2-5, with D possibly TRBD2 on 7 matching bases. The CDR3 is 14 residues long. Germline-derived CDR1 and CDR2 are SGHTA and FQGNSA. V gave up 2 bases and J gave up 11 bases, with 18 bases separating them. The CDR3: CASSLPGGRGEQYF. CDR3 sequence (DNA): TGTGCCAGCAGCTTACCCGGGGGGCGGGGTGAGCAGTACTTC.

The rearrangement joins TRBV25-1 to TRBJ2-7; 9 bases fit TRBD1. The CDR3 extends over 16 amino acids. Trimming cost V 1 base and J 0 bases; bases outside gene matches: 4. Germline-derived CDR1 and CDR2 are MGHDK and SYGVNS. CDR3: CASSEWDRAGSYEQYF. CDR3 DNA: TGTGCCAGCAGTGAATGGGACAGGGCCGGCTCCTACGAGCAGTACTTC.

V is TRBV6-5 and J is TRBJ2-3, with TRBD2 matching over 7 bases. The trim removed 4 bases at V and 3 bases at J, leaving 10 bases unmatched. The CDR3 sequence is 16 residues long. The germline V gene encodes CDR1 MNHEY and CDR2 SVGAGI. CDR3 DNA: TGTGCCAGCAGTTCCTCGTCCAACGGGGGGACAGATACGCAGTATTTT. Encoded protein: CASSSSSNGGTDTQYF.

This clonotype has just a few counts. The chain is built from TRBV7-8 and TRBJ2-4, with D possibly TRBD2 on 6 matching bases. The germline gives CDR1 SGHVS, CDR2 FQNEAQ. The CDR3 consists of 17 residues. V gave up 1 base and J gave up 0 bases, with 13 bases separating them. DNA of the CDR3: TGTGCCAGCAGCTTAGTACGACCGGGACTAGCCAAAAACATTCAGTACTTC. This encodes CASSLVRPGLAKNIQYF.

This clonotype was seen only a few times. This rearrangement joins TRBV3-1 to TRBJ1-4; TRBD1 might be the D (6 bases). The CDR3 spans 16 residues. The V end was cut by 0 bases, the J end by 7 bases, with 15 bases between. From germline, CDR1 is LGHDT and CDR2 YNNKEL (reference sequence). CDR3 sequence (DNA): TGTGCCAGCAGCCAAGATTACCCGCAGGGGAGTGAAAAACTGTTTTTT. This encodes CASSQDYPQGSEKLFF.

This clonotype was recorded a few times. The V call is TRBV12-3 or TRBV12-4, the J call TRBJ1-4; D may be TRBD1 (5 bases). Trimming took 3 bases from V and 7 from J, leaving 15 bases between them. The CDR3 covers 15 residues. The CDR3 DNA reads TGTGCCAGCAGTTTCTCCGTAGGGGAAGGTGAAAAACTGTTTTTT. It encodes CASSFSVGEGEKLFF.

The rearrangement links TRBV7-2 to TRBJ1-2; TRBD1 aligns across 8 bases. Trimming cost V 1 base and J 4 bases; bases outside gene matches: 8. CDR3 length: 16 residues. Germline values: CDR1 SGHTA, CDR2 FQGNSA. CDR3 sequence reads: CASSLVGQGLGYGYTF. CDR3 sequence (DNA): TGTGCCAGCAGCTTAGTAGGACAGGGTCTCGGCTATGGCTACACCTTC.

With respect to this clonotype: Mismatch with germline at one junction end may stem from a read error. V gene TRBV7-3 combines with J gene TRBJ2-1, with 12 bases fitting TRBD1. CDR3 size: 15 residues. CDR1 and CDR2 from the germline V gene are SGHTA and FQGTGA. CDR3 loop: CTSSLPGTGGSEQFF. CDR3 in DNA: TGTACCAGCAGCTTACCCGGGACAGGGGGCAGTGAGCAGTTCTTC. Variable domain in full (rest from reference TRBV7-3 and TRBJ2-1): GAGVSQTPSNKVTEKGKYVELRCDPISGHTALYWYRQSLGQGPEFLIYFQGTGAADDSGLPNDRFFAVRPEGSVSTLKIQRTERGDSAVYLCTSSLPGTGGSEQFFGPGTRLTVL.

This CDR3 is CASSQVLGRDADTQYF. The CDR3 DNA reads TGCGCCAGCAGCCAAGTTCTCGGACGGGACGCAGATACGCAGTATTTT. V is TRBV4-3 and J is TRBJ2-3, with D perhaps matching TRBD1 or TRBD2 (5 bases each). This CDR3 comprises 16 residues. Trimming left V 1 base short and J 4 bases short, with 15 bases between. Germline V gene lookup returns CDR1 LGHNA and CDR2 YSLEER.

This clonotype was counted only a few times. The CDR3 bases are TGTGCCAGCAGTGAAGCGAGAGGGGGGCAAGAGACCCAGTACTTC. Translation: CASSEARGGQETQYF. This sequence joins TRBV6-1 and TRBJ2-5, with D perhaps given as TRBD1 or TRBD2 (6 bases each). Trimming took 0 bases from V and 2 from J, leaving 10 bases between them. The CDR3 sequence is 15 residues long. Germline CDR1 and CDR2: MNHNS and SASEGT.

This clonotype was seen ten or more times. The chain joins TRBV14 to TRBJ2-3; possible D gene TRBD2, 6 bases. The germline V gene has CDR1 SGHDN and CDR2 FVKESK. V was shortened by 0 bases and J by 8 bases, with 18 bases between the two germline ends. This CDR3 region has 16 residues. CDR3 nucleotide sequence: TGTGCCAGCAGCCAAGATGGAGGGACCCTATACGGTACGCAGTATTTT. Translating it yields CASSQDGGTLYGTQYF.

This clonotype showed up just a few times. The chain combines TRBV7-9 with TRBJ2-5; D is tentatively TRBD1 or TRBD2 (6 bases each). Germline CDR1 reads SEHNR; CDR2 reads FQNEAQ (reference sequence). V gave up 5 bases and J gave up 5 bases, with 12 bases separating them. There are 13 residues in the CDR3. CDR3 sequence: CASSRGVPETQYF. CDR3 sequence (DNA): TGTGCCAGCAGCAGGGGGGTCCCGGAGACCCAGTACTTC.

The CDR3 sequence: CASTTLRGFWANVLTF. For the CDR3, the DNA is TGTGCCAGCACTACTCTGAGGGGTTTCTGGGCCAACGTCCTGACTTTC. The chain recombines TRBV6-2 or TRBV6-3 with TRBJ2-6; possibly TRBD1 or TRBD2 for D (5 bases each). Germline V CDR1 and CDR2: MNHEY, SVGEGT. The CDR3 contains 16 residues. V lost 7 bases and J lost 5, with 18 bases in between.

About this clonotype: The junction shows a germline mismatch at one end, possibly a read error. V and J are TRBV5-1 and TRBJ2-1; 7 bases match TRBD2. CDR3 length: 14 amino acids. Per germline, CDR1 SGHRS and CDR2 YFSETQ. The CDR3 sequence is CASSLGLADNEQFF. The CDR3 nucleotides read TGTGCCAGCAGCTTGGGCCTAGCGGACAATGAGCAGTTCTTC.

A few counts support this clonotype. The chain recombines TRBV7-2 with TRBJ1-2, with TRBD1 matching over 10 bases. With 4 bases clipped from V and 4 bases from J, the junction kept 6 bases outside the gene matches. Germline assignment: CDR1 SGHTA and CDR2 FQGNSA. The CDR3 covers 15 residues. The CDR3 here is CASSSRDRGAYGYTF. In DNA form, the CDR3 reads TGTGCCAGCAGCTCCCGGGACAGGGGAGCCTATGGCTACACCTTC.

This clonotype was counted between two and nine times. V and J are TRBV6-1 and TRBJ1-2; maybe TRBD1 (5 bases). V was trimmed by 7 bases and J by 4 bases, leaving 13 bases between them. The CDR3 spans 13 residues. CDR1 and CDR2 (germline): MNHNS, SASEGT. The CDR3 bases are TGTGCCAGCAACGGGGGGGTTAGCTATGGCTACACCTTC. It specifies CASNGGVSYGYTF.